This TCR beta chain was retrieved from a study of blood T cells in healthy people across ages. It was with a sample-barcoded 5' primer and a J-beta primer mix that a second PCR of roughly 7 to 12 cycles was run. MiXCR, run by TCRdb on the 5' RACE reads, gives a single entry per CDR3 protein. The data contain over 600,000 distinct CDR3 sequences, 20% to 25% of them singletons. Trimming removed 3 bases from V and 5 bases from J, with 17 bases in between. Germline values: CDR1 ENHRY, CDR2 SYGVKD. CDR3 length: 15 amino acids. Study-level results: Not knowing donor CMV status may have confounded expanded clonotype changes.

The donors, healthy Caucasians from Russia, were aged roughly 6 to 90. The authors extracted at least 5.5 micrograms of total RNA per sample. Of note for this clonotype: The antigen remains unidentified.

V gene TRBV10-3 combines with J gene TRBJ2-7; weak D call: TRBD1 (5 bases). The sequence was obtained from a man between 65 and 79 years old in good health. The source material was blood. CDR3 amino acids: CAISDIGRVSDEQYF. For the CDR3, the DNA is TGTGCCATCAGTGATATTGGCAGGGTAAGCGACGAGCAGTACTTC.